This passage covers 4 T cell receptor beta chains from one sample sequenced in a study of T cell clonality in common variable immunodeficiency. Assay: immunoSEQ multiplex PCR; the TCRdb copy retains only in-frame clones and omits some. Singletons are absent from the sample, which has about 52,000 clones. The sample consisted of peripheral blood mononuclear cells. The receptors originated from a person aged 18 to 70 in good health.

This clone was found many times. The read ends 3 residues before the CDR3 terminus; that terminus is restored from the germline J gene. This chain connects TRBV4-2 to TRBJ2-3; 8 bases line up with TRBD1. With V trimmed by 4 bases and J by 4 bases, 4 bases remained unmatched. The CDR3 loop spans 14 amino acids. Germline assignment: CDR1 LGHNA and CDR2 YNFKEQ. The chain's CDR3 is CASSPLTGADTQYF. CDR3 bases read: TGTGCCAGCAGCCCACTGACAGGGGCAGATACG.

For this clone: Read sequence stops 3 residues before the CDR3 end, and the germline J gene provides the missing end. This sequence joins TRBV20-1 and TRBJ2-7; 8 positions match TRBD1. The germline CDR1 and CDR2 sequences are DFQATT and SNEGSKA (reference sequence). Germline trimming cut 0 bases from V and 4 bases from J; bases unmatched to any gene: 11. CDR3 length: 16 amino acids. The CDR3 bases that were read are TGCAGTGCTAGAGACCCCCCGGGACAGGTGGGATACGAG. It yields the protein CSARDPPGQVGYE. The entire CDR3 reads CSARDPPGQVGYEQYF.

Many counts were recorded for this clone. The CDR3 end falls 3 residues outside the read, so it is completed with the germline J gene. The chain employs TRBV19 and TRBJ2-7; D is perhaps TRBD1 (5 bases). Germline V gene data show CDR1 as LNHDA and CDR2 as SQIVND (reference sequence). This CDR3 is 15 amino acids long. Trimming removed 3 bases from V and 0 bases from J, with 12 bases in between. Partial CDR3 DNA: TGTGCCAGTAGTATTCAGTACAGGAGCTCCTACGAG. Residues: CASSIQYRSSYE. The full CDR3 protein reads CASSIQYRSSYEQYF. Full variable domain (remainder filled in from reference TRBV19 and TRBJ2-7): DGGITQSPKYLFRKEGQNVTLSCEQNLNHDAMYWYRQDPGQGLRLIYYSQIVNDFQKGDIAEGYSVSREKKESFPLTVTSAQKNPTAFYLCASSIQYRSSYEQYFGPGTRLTVT.

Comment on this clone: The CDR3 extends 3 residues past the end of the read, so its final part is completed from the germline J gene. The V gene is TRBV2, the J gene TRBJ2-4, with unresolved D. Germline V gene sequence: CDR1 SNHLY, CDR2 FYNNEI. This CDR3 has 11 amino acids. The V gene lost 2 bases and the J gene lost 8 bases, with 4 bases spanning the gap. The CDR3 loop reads CASSETDIQYF. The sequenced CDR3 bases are TGTGCCAGCAGTGAAACAGACATT.